The clone carrying this TCR beta chain occurred a few times. Its antigen is currently unknown. These data belong to a study of radiotherapy plus CTLA-4 blockade in lung cancer. The study, taken as a whole, reports: Once radiotherapy plus ipilimumab had been given, TCR clones derived from tumor expanded in blood.

The germline gives CDR1 MNHEY, CDR2 SVGAGI. V lost 4 bases and J 2 bases, leaving 12 bases between the germline ends. The CDR3 covers 15 residues. Some clones are missing from TCRdb's copy, which holds only in-frame ones; the method was immunoSEQ multiplex PCR. Here the sample spans 90,000 to 130,000 clones, 81% being singletons. The source of this sequence is a human donor with non-small cell lung cancer that progressed on radiotherapy plus ipilimumab. Some clones in this sample may be carry-over from other donors' samples. The chain links TRBV6-5 to TRBJ1-5, with D maybe TRBD1 (6 bases). The sample here was peripheral blood, taken from a patient treated with radiotherapy plus ipilimumab. The CDR3 DNA reads as TGTGCCAGCAGTTCCCGACAGGATGGCAATCAGCCCCAGCATTTT. Protein product: CASSSRQDGNQPQHF.